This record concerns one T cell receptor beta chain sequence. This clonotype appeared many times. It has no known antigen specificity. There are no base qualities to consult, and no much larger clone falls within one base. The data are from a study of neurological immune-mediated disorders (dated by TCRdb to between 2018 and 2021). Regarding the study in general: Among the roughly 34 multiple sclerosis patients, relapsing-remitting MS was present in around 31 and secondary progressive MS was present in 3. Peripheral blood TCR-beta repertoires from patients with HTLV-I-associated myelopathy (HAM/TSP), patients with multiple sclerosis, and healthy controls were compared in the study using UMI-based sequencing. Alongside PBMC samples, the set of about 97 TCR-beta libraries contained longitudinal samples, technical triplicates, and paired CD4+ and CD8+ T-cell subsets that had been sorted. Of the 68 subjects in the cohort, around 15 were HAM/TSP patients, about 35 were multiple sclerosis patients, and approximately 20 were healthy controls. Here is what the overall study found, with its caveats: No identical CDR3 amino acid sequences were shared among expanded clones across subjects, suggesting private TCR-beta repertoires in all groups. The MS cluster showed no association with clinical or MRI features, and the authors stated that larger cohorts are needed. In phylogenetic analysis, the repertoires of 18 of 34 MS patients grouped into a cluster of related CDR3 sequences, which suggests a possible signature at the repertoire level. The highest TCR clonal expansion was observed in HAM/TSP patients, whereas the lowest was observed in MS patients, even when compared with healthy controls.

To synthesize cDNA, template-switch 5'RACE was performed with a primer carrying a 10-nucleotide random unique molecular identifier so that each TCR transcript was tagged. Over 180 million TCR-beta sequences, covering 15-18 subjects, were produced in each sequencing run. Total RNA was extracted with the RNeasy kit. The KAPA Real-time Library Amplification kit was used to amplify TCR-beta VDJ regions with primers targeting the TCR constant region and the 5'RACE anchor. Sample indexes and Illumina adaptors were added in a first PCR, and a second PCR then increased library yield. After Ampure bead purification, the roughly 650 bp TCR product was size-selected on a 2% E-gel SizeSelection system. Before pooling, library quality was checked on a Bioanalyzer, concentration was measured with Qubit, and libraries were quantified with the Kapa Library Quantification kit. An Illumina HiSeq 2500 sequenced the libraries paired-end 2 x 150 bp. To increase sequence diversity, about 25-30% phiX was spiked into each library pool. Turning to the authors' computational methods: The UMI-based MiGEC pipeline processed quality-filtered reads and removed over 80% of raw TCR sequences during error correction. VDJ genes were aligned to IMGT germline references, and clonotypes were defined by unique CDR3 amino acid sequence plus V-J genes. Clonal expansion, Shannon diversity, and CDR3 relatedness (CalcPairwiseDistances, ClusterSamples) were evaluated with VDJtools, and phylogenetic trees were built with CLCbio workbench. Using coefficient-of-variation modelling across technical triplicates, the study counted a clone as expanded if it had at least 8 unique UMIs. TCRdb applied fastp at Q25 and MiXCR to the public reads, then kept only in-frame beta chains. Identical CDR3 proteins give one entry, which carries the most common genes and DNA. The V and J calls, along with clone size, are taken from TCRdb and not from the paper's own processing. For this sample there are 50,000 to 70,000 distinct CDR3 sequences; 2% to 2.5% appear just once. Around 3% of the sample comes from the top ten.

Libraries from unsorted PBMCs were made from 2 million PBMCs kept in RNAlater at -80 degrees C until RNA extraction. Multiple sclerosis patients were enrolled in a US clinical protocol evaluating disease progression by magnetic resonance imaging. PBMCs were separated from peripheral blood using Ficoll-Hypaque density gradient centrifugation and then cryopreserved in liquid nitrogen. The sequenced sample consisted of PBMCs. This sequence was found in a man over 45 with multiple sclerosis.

For the CDR3, the sequence is CASAYPGTGQDEQFF. The nucleotides read TGTGCCAGCGCTTATCCCGGGACAGGGCAGGATGAGCAGTTCTTC. The sequence links TRBV28 to TRBJ2-1; the junction holds 9 bases that match TRBD1. The CDR3 sequence holds 15 residues, the cysteine and phenylalanine included. Solely the CDR3 DNA is kept, with 45 bases framed from the first base. V and J are trimmed by 8 bases and 8 bases, and the gene matches miss 13 bases of the junction. CDR1 and CDR2 were assigned from the germline V gene as MDHEN and SYDVKM.